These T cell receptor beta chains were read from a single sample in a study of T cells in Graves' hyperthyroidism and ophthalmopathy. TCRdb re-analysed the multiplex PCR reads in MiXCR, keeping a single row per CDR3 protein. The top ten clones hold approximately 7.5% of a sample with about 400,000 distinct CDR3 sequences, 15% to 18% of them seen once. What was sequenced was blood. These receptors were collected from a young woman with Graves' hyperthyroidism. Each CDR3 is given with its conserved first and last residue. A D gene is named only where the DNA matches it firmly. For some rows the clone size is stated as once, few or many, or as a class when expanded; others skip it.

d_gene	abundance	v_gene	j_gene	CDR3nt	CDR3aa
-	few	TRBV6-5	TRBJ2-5	TGTGCCAGCAGTTACTCGATCGTGCGGAGTCGGTGGGAGACCCAGTACTTC	CASSYSIVRSRWETQYF
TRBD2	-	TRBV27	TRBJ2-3	TGTGCCAGCAGTTTGGGGAGGGGTAGCGCAGCAGATACGCAGTATTTT	CASSLGRGSAADTQYF
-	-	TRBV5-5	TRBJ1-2	TGTGCCAGCAGCCAGCCAGGCCGCCGGTATGGCTACACCTTC	CASSQPGRRYGYTF
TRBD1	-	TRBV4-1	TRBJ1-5	TGCGCCAGCAGCACCCGACAGGGAGGTCAGCCCCAGCATTTT	CASSTRQGGQPQHF
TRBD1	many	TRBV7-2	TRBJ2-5	TGTGCCAGCAGCTTAGATTCCGGGACAGGGTACTTC	CASSLDSGTGYF
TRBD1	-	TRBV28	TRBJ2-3	TGTGCCAGCAGGACCGGGACAGGGCTATCAGATACGCAGTATTTT	CASRTGTGLSDTQYF
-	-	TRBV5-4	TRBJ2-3	TGTGCCAGCAGCTTCCCGGGGGCCAACACAGATACGCAGTATTTT	CASSFPGANTDTQYF
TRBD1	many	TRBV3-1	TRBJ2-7	TGTGCCAGCAGCCAAGGGACAGGGACCTTGTACGAGCAGTACTTC	CASSQGTGTLYEQYF
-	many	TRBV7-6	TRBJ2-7	TGTACCAGCAGCTTAGCAAGGGGGAACTCCTACGAGCAGTACTTC	CTSSLARGNSYEQYF
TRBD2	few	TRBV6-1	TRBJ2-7	TGTGCCAGCAGCAGCCGTAGCGGGAGAAGCTCCTACGAGCAGTACTTC	CASSSRSGRSSYEQYF
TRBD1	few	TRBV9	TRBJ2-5	TGTGCCAGCAGCGTAGCAGGGGGAGCGTTGGAGACCCAGTACTTC	CASSVAGGALETQYF
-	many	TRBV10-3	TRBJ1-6	TGTGCCATCAGGGAAGGACAGAACAGTAATTCACCCCTCCACTTT	CAIREGQNSNSPLHF
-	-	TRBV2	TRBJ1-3	TGTGCCAGCAGCACGGGGGGGGGGCCTCAGAACACCATATATTTT	CASSTGGGPQNTIYF
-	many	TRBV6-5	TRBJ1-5	TGTGCCAGCAGTTACTCAGGGGGTTTTAATCAGCCCCAGCATTTT	CASSYSGGFNQPQHF
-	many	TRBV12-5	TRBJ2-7	TGTGCTAGTGGTTTGGTACGGGAGGAGCAGTACTTC	CASGLVREEQYF
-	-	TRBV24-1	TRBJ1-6	TGTGCCACCAGCCGGACGGGCCGGGGGGATTCACCCCTCCACTTT	CATSRTGRGDSPLHF
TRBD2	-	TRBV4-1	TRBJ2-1	TGCGCCAGCAGCCAGTCCCAGCGGGGCCTTACCAATGAGCAGTTCTTC	CASSQSQRGLTNEQFF
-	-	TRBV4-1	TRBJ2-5	TGCGCCAGCAGCCAGGAGTACAGGGCGGAGACCCAGTACTTC	CASSQEYRAETQYF
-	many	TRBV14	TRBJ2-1	TGTGCCAGCAGCCAAGTTTGGCAGGGCTCCTACAATGAGCAGTTCTTC	CASSQVWQGSYNEQFF
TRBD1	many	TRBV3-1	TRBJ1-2	TGTGCCAGCAGCCAACGGGGGACAGTTGGAGGCTACACCTTC	CASSQRGTVGGYTF
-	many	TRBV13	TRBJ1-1	TGTGCCAGCAGCCCTCGGGGGAGTGGGACTGAAGCTTTCTTT	CASSPRGSGTEAFF
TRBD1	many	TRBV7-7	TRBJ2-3	TGTGCTAGCAGCTCGGGACAGGGTCTGACAGATACGCAGTATTTT	CASSSGQGLTDTQYF
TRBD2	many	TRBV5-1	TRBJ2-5	TGCGCCAGCTGCTCTAGCGGGGGAGAGACCCAGTACTTC	CASCSSGGETQYF
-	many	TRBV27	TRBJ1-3	TGTGCCAGCAGTTTACTCGGCTCTGGAAACACCATATATTTT	CASSLLGSGNTIYF
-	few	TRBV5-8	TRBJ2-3	TGTGCCAGCAGCTTGGGGGGGGGCCTCGGAGATACGCAGTATTTT	CASSLGGGLGDTQYF
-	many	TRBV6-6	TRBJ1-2	TGTGCCAGCAGTTACTCGAGGCTCACCCTTGGCTACACCTTC	CASSYSRLTLGYTF
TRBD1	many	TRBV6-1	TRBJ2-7	TGTGCCAGCAGTTTCAGGGACAGGGGGACCTACGAGCAGTACTTC	CASSFRDRGTYEQYF
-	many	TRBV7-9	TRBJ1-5	TGTGCCAGCAGCTTAAGCATGGGGACGGGCAATCAGCCCCAGCATTTT	CASSLSMGTGNQPQHF
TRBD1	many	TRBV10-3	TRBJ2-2	TGTGCCATCAGTGAGTCTGAGACAGGGGACACCGGGGAGCTGTTTTTT	CAISESETGDTGELFF
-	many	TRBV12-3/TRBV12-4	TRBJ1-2	TGTGCCAGCAGCCCCGAAGATATGGGCTACACCTTC	CASSPEDMGYTF
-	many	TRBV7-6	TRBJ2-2	TGTGCCAGCAGCTTAGAGCCAACTGCGGGCGGGGAGCTGTTTTTT	CASSLEPTAGGELFF
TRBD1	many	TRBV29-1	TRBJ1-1	TGCAGCGTCGCGCTGACAGGGGGTTTTAACACTGAAGCTTTCTTT	CSVALTGGFNTEAFF
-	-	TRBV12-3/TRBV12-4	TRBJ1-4	TGTGCCAGCAGCAACCCAGCCCGTAATGAAAAACTGTTTTTT	CASSNPARNEKLFF
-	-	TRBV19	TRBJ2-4	TGTGCCAGTAGTGAGGGGTCGGGGGTTTGGAACATTCAGTACTTC	CASSEGSGVWNIQYF
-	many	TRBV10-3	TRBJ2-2	TGTGCCATCAGTGGGCAGGGTTTGGACACCGGGGAGCTGTTTTTT	CAISGQGLDTGELFF
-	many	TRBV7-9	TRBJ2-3	TGTGCCAGCAGCTTAGACCCCGATACGCAGTATTTT	CASSLDPDTQYF
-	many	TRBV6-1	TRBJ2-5	TGTGCCAGCAGTGACAGGGCGGGGCTCCGAGAGACCCAGTACTTC	CASSDRAGLRETQYF
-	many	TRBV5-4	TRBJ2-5	TGTGCCAGCAGCCTCCGGGACCCCTTCGAGACCCAGTACTTC	CASSLRDPFETQYF
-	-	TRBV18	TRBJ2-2	TGTGCCAGCTCACCACCCGCGCGACCCCAAACGATGTTTTTT	CASSPPARPQTMFF
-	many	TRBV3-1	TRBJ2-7	TGTGCCAGCAGCCATGGACTTGGGGACGAGCAGTACTTC	CASSHGLGDEQYF
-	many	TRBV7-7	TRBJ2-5	TGTGCTAGCAGCTTAGGCAGTCGACAGACCCAGTACTTC	CASSLGSRQTQYF
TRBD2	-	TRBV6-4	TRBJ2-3	TGTGCCAGCAGTGAGACTAGCGGGACAGATACGCAGTATTTT	CASSETSGTDTQYF
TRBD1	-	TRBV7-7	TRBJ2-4	TGTGCTAGCAGCTTTCCACCGGGACAGGGGCGACTAGCCAAAAACATTCAGTACTTC	CASSFPPGQGRLAKNIQYF
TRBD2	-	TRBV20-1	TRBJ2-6	TGCAGTGTTCTAGCGGGAGAAGCTGGGGCCAACGTCCTGACTTTC	CSVLAGEAGANVLTF
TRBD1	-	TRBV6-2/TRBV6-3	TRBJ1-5	TGTGCCAGCAGTTACACCCGGGACAGAAAACATTTT	CASSYTRDRKHF
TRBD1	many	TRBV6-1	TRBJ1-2	TGTGCCAGCAGTGTCCTCGGGGACAGGGTAAACTATGGCTACACCTTC	CASSVLGDRVNYGYTF
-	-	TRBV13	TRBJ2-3	TGTGCCAGCAGCTTAGGAAGCCTTGGCACAGATACGCAGTATTTT	CASSLGSLGTDTQYF
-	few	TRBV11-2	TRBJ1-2	TGTGCCAGCAGCTTAGATGTCGGGGGGCGAGGAGGCTACACCTTC	CASSLDVGGRGGYTF
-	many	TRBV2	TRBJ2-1	TGTGCCAGCATTCTCGACAGATACAATGAGCAGTTCTTC	CASILDRYNEQFF
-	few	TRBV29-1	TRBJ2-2	TGCAGCGTTGCTTCCTCGGTCGGTAGCGGCGGGGAGCTGTTTTTT	CSVASSVGSGGELFF
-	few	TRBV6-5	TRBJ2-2	TGTGCCAGCAGTTACTCCGGCAGGACCGCGAACACCGGGGAGCTGTTTTTT	CASSYSGRTANTGELFF
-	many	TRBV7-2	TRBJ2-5	TGTGCCAGCAGCCAAGGCCAGGTTGGGGAGACCCAGTACTTC	CASSQGQVGETQYF
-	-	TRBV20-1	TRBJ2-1	TGCAGTGCTTCGGAGCTCCCTGGGATTGAGCAGTTCTTC	CSASELPGIEQFF